This TCR beta chain was captured by sequencing in a study of long-term antiretroviral therapy in people with HIV. For the study at large: The immediate-ART recommendation dates to 2015, and the earliest samples predate it by about a decade. General study results and limits: Blood obtained between 2004 and 2017 may reflect older ART regimens. The clones with expansion before ART were dominant in the repertoire at all time points.

The assay used was immunoSEQ (version v3.0), run at survey level. Using immunoSEQ multiplex PCR, the repertoire was profiled, and TCRdb retains in-frame clones only, with some absent. The sample lists 25,000 to 35,000 clones, almost 95% seen once, with around 2.7% in the top ten. On this clone: Its matching antigen is unknown.

The germline V and J ends were trimmed by 3 bases and 5 bases, with 7 bases remaining between them. In germline, CDR1 is DFQATT, CDR2 SNEGSKA (reference sequence). This CDR3 has 11 amino acids. Material: unsorted PBMCs, obtained around 7.4 years after starting antiretroviral therapy. The sequence was collected from a man between 50 and 59 years old with HIV. V usage is TRBV20-1 and J usage is TRBJ1-1; D not resolved. CDR3 DNA: TGCAGTGCTAGCTGGGAAACTGAAGCTTTCTTT. Its protein product is CSASWETEAFF.